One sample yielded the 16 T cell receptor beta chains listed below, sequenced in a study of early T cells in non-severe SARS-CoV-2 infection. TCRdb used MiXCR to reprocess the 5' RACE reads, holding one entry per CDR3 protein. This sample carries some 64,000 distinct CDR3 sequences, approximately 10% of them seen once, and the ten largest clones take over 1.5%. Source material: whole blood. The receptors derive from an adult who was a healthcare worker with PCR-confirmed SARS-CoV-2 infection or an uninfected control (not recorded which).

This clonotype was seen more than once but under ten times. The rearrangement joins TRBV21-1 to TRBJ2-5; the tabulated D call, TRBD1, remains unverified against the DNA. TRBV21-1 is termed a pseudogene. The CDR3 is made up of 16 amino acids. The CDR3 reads CASTAEIDRNQETQYF. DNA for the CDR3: TGTGCCAGCACCGCCGAAATTGACAGGAACCAAGAGACCCAGTACTTC.

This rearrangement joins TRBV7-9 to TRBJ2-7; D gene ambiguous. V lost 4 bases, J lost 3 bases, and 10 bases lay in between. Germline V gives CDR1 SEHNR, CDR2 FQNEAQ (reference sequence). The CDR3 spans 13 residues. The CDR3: CASSYSPSYEQYF. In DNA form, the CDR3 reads TGTGCCAGCAGCTACTCGCCCAGCTACGAGCAGTACTTC.

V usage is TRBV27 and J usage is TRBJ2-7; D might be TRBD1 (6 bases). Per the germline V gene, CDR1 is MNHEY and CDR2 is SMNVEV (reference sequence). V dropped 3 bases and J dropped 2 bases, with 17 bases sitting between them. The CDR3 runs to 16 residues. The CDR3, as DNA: TGTGCCAGCAGTTTCAGCAAGACAGGAGCCACCTACGAGCAGTACTTC. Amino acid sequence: CASSFSKTGATYEQYF.

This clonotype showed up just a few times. CDR3 protein: CASSWGLLKGVTDTQYF. The CDR3 coding sequence is TGTGCCAGCAGCTGGGGACTGCTGAAGGGGGTCACAGATACGCAGTATTTT. The rearrangement uses TRBV5-5 and TRBJ2-3; either TRBD1 or TRBD2 may supply D (6 bases each). Germline CDR1 and CDR2: SGHKS and YYEKEE (reference sequence). Trimming left V 3 bases short and J 2 bases short, with 19 bases between. CDR3 length equals 17 residues. The whole variable domain, filled in from reference TRBV5-5 and TRBJ2-3, reads DAGVTQSPTHLIKTRGQQVTLRCSPISGHKSVSWYQQVLGQGPQFIFQYYEKEERGRGNFPDRFSARQFPNYSSELNVNALLLGDSALYLCASSWGLLKGVTDTQYFGPGTRLTVL.

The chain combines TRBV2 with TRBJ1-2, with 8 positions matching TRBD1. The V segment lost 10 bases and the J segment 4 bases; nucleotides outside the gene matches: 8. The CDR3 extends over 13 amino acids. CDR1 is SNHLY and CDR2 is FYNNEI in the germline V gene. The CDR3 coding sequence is TGTGCCATCTCGACAGGGGAGGTCTATGGCTACACCTTC. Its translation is CAISTGEVYGYTF. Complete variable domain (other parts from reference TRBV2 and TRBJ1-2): EPEVTQTPSHQVTQMGQEVILRCVPISNHLYFYWYRQILGQKVEFLVSFYNNEISEKSEIFDDQFSVERPDGSNFTLKIRSTKLEDSAMYFCAISTGEVYGYTFGSGTRLTVV.

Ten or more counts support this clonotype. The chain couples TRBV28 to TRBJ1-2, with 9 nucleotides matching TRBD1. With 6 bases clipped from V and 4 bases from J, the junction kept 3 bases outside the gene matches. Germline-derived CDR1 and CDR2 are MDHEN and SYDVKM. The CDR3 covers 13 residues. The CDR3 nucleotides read TGTGCCAGCAGCTTGACAGGGGGCTATGGCTACACCTTC. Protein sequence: CASSLTGGYGYTF.

In nucleotides, the CDR3 is TGTGCCAGCACCGAGATGGGGTTTCCAGATACGCAGTATTTT. It codes for CASTEMGFPDTQYF. The V and J genes are TRBV12-3 or TRBV12-4 and TRBJ2-3; D is ambiguous. This CDR3 is built from 14 residues. V was pared by 7 bases and J by 4 bases, with 15 bases between.

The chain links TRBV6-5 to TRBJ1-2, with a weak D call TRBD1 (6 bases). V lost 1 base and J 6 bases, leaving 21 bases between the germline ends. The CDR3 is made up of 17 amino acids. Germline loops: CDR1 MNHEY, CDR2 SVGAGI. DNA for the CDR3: TGTGCCAGCAGTTACTTTTTGAGGGTCAGGGGTACACATGGCTACACCTTC. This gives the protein CASSYFLRVRGTHGYTF.

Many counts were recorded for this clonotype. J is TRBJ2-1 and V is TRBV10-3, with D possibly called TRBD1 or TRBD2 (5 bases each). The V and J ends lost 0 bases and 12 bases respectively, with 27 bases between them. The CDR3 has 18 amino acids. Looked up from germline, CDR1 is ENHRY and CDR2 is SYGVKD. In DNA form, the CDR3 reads TGTGCCATCAGTGAGTCAATACTCCCTCGGGGCGACATTTCAAGGCAGTTCTTC. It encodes CAISESILPRGDISRQFF.

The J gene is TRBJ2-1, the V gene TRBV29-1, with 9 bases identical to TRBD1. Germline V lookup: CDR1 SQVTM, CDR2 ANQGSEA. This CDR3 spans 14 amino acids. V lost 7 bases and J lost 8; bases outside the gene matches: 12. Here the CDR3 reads CSAQRGTGIHEQFF. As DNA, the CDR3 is TGCAGCGCCCAGAGGGGGACAGGGATCCATGAGCAGTTCTTC.

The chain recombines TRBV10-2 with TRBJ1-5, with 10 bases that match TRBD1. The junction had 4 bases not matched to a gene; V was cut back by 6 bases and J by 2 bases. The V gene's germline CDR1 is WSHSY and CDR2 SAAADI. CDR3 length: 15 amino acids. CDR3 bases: TGCGCCAGCAGCGAGACAGGGGGCCGCAATCAGCCCCAGCATTTT. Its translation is CASSETGGRNQPQHF.

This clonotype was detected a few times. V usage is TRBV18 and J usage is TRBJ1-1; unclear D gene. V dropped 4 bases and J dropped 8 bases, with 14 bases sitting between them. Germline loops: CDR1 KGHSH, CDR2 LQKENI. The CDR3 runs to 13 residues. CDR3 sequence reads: CASSLKASGEAFF. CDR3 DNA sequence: TGTGCCAGCTCACTGAAAGCCTCTGGGGAAGCTTTCTTT.

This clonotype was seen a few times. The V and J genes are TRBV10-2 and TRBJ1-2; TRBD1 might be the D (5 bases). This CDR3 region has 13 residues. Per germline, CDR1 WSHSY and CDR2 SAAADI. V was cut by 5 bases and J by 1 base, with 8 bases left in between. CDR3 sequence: CASSQGYNYGYTF. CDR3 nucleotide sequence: TGCGCCAGCAGTCAGGGTTATAACTATGGCTACACCTTC.

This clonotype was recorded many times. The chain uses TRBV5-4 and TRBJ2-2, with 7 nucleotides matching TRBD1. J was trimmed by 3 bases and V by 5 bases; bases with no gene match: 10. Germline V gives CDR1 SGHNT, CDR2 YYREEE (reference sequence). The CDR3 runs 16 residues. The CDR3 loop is CASSRDRVRDTGELFF. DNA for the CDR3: TGTGCCAGCAGTCGTGACAGGGTCCGGGACACCGGGGAGCTGTTTTTT.

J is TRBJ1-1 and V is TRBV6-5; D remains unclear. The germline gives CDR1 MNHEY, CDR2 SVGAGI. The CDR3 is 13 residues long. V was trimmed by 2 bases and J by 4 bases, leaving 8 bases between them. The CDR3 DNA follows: TGTGCCAGCAGTTACGGGGTAGTCACTGAAGCTTTCTTT. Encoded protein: CASSYGVVTEAFF.

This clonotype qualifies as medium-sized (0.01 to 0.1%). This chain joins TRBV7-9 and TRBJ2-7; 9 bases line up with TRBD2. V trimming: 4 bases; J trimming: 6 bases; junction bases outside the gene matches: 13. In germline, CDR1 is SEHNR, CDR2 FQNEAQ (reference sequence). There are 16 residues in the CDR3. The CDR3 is CASSSNLGTSSPEQYF. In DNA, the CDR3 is TGTGCCAGCAGCTCCAACCTTGGGACTAGCTCTCCCGAGCAGTACTTC.